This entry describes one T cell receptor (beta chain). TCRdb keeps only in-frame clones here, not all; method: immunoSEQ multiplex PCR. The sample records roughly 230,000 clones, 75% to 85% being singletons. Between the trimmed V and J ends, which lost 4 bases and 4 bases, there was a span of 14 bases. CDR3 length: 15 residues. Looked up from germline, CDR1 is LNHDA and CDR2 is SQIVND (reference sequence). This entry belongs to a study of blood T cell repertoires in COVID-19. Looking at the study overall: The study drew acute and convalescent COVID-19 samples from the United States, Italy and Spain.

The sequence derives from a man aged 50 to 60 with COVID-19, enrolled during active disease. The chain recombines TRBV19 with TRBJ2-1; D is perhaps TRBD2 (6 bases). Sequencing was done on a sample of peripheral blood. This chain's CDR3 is CASSSYGGDYNEQFF. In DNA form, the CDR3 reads TGTGCCAGTAGTAGTTATGGCGGGGATTACAATGAGCAGTTCTTC.